The 6 T cell receptor beta chains in this list originate from one sample, sequenced in a study of blood T cell repertoires in COVID-19. Using immunoSEQ multiplex PCR, the repertoire was profiled, and TCRdb retains in-frame clones only, with some absent. The sample has about 460,000 clones, more than 85% seen once. Material: PBMCs or T cells enriched from blood (not recorded which). These receptors were collected from a woman aged 55-69 years who had recovered from COVID-19.

The chain joins TRBV3-1 (or the pseudogene TRBV3-2) to TRBJ2-3; 7 bases line up with TRBD2. The CDR3 covers 16 residues. Per the germline V gene, CDR1 is LGHDT and CDR2 is YNNKEL (reference sequence). V was pared by 4 bases and J by 2 bases, with 9 bases of the junction left unmatched. The CDR3: CASSPWLADHTDTQYF. Written as DNA, the CDR3 is TGTGCCAGCAGCCCATGGCTAGCGGACCACACAGATACGCAGTATTTT.

The chain employs TRBV3-1 (or the pseudogene TRBV3-2) and TRBJ1-5; maybe TRBD1 (5 bases). CDR1 is LGHDT and CDR2 is YNNKEL in the germline V gene (reference sequence). The V end was cut by 4 bases, the J end by 5 bases, with 21 bases between. The CDR3 is made up of 17 amino acids. CDR3 DNA: TGTGCCAGCAGCCCTAGCCCCGGCAGGGAGGTGGATCAGCCCCAGCATTTT. Amino acids: CASSPSPGREVDQPQHF.

The CDR3 DNA is TGTGCCAGCAGTTTAGGGACAGGGGGTTCCTACGAGCAGTACTTC. It specifies CASSLGTGGSYEQYF. The V and J genes are TRBV5-4 and TRBJ2-7, with 11 bases matching TRBD1. Germline CDR1 is SGHNT and CDR2 is YYREEE (reference sequence). V dropped 5 bases and J dropped 1; count of bases not matched to a gene: 5. CDR3 length: 15 amino acids.

The chain recombines TRBV6-1 with TRBJ1-3; a weak D match, TRBD1 (5 bases). V was trimmed by 2 bases and J by 2 bases, leaving 16 bases between them. The CDR3 is 17 amino acids. Germline V gene sequence: CDR1 MNHNS, CDR2 SASEGT. CDR3 DNA sequence: TGTGCCAGCAGTGAACTGGAGGGGACGATCACTGGAAACACCATATATTTT. It yields the protein CASSELEGTITGNTIYF.

The V call is TRBV6-1, the J call TRBJ1-1, with D perhaps matching TRBD1 (5 bases). The germline gives CDR1 MNHNS, CDR2 SASEGT. The CDR3 is 13 amino acids. Between the trimmed V and J ends, which lost 2 bases and 4 bases, there was a span of 8 bases. CDR3: CASSELGGTEAFF. Here the CDR3 DNA reads TGTGCCAGCAGTGAATTGGGGGGCACTGAAGCTTTCTTT.

This clone has only one observation. The rearrangement joins TRBV28 to TRBJ1-1; TRBD1 is a possible D gene (5 bases). The length of the CDR3 is 12 residues. V shed 6 bases and J shed 6 bases, with 11 bases lying between them. CDR1 is MDHEN, CDR2 SYDVKM, per germline. The CDR3 nucleotides are TGTGCCAGCAGGGGAAGCAGGGCTGAAGCTTTCTTT. This codes for CASRGSRAEAFF.